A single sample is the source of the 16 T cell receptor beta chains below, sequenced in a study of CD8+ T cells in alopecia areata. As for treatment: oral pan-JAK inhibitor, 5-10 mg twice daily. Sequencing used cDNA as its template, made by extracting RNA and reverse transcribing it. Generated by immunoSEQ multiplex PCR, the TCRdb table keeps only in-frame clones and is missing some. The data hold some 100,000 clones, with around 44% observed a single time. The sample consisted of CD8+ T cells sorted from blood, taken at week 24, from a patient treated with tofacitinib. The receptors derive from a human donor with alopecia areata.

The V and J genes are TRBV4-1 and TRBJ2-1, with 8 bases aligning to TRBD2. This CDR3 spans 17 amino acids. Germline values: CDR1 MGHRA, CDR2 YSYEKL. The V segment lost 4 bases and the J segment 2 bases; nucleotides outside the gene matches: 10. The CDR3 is CASSPRGGSRAYNEQFF. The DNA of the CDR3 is TGCGCCAGCAGCCCTCGGGGGGGGTCCAGGGCCTACAATGAGCAGTTCTTC.

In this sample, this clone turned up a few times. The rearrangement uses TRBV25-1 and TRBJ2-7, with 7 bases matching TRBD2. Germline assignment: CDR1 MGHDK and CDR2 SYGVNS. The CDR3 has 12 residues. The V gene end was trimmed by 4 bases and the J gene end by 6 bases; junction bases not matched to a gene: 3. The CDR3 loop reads CASSVTGGEQYF. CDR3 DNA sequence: TGTGCCAGCAGTGTGACGGGGGGCGAGCAGTACTTC.

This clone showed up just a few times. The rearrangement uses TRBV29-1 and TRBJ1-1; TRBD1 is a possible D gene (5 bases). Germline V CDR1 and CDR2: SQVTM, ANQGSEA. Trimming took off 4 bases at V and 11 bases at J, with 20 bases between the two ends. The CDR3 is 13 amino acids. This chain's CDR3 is CSVVTQEEARAFF. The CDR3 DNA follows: TGCAGCGTTGTCACACAGGAGGAGGCCCGGGCTTTCTTT.

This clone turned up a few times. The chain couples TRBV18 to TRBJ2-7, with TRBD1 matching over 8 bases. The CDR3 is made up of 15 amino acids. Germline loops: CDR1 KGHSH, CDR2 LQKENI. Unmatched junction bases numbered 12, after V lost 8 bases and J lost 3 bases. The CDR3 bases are TGTGCCAGCAGTTTCCCCGGACAGGGCCTCTACGAGCAGTACTTC. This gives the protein CASSFPGQGLYEQYF.

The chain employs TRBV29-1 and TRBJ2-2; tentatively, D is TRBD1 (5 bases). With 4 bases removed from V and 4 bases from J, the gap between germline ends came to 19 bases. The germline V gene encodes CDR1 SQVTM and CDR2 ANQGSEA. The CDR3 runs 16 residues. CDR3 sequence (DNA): TGCAGCGTTGGAGTATCCAGGGCCTCGAGCACCGGGGAGCTGTTTTTT. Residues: CSVGVSRASSTGELFF.

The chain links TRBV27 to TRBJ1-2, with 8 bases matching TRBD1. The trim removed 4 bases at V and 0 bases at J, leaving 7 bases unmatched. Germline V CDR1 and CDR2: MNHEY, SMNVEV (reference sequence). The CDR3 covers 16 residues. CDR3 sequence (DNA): TGTGCCAGCAGTTCCCTTGACAGGGGTGCTAACTATGGCTACACCTTC. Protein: CASSSLDRGANYGYTF.

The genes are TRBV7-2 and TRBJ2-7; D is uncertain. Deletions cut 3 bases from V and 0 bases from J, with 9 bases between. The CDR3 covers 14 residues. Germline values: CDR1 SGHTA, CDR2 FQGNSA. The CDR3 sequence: CASSFGVPSYEQYF. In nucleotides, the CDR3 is TGTGCCAGCAGCTTCGGCGTTCCCTCCTACGAGCAGTACTTC.

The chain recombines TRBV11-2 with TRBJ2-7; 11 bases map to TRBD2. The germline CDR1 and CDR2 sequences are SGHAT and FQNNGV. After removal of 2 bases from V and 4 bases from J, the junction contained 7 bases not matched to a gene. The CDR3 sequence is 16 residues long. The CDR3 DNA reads TGTGCCAGCAGCTTATTGTCTACTAGCGGGAGATACGAGCAGTACTTC. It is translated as CASSLLSTSGRYEQYF. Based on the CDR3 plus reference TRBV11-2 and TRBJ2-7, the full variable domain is EAGVAQSPRYKIIEKRQSVAFWCNPISGHATLYWYQQILGQGPKLLIQFQNNGVVDDSQLPKDRFSAERLKGVDSTLKIQPAKLEDSAVYLCASSLLSTSGRYEQYFGPGTRLTVT.

CDR3 nucleotides: TGTGCCAGCAGTGACCGAGGGAACACCGGGGAGCTGTTTTTT. Its protein is CASSDRGNTGELFF. V is TRBV6-1 and J is TRBJ2-2; D uncertain. V lost 3 bases, J lost 1 base, and 6 bases lay in between. In germline, CDR1 is MNHNS, CDR2 SASEGT. The CDR3 covers 14 residues.

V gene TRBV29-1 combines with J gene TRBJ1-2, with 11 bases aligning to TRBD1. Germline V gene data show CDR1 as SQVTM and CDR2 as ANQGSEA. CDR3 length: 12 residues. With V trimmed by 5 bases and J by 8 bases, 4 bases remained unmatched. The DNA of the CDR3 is TGCAGCGTTCCCGGGACAGGGGGAGGCTACACCTTC. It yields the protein CSVPGTGGGYTF.

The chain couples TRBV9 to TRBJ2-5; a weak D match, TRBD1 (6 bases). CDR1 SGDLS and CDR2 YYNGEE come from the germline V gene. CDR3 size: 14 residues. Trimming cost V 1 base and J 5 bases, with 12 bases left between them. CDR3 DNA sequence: TGTGCCAGCAGCGTACCAGACAGGCGGGAGACCCAGTACTTC. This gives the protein CASSVPDRRETQYF. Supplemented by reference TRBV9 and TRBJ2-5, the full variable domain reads DSGVTQTPKHLITATGQRVTLRCSPRSGDLSVYWYQQSLDQGLQFLIQYYNGEERAKGNILERFSAQQFPDLHSELNLSSLELGDSALYFCASSVPDRRETQYFGPGTRLLVL.

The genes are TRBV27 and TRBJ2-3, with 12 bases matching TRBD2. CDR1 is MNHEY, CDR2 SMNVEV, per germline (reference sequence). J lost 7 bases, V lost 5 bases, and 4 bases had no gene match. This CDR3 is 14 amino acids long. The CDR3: CASSPRTSGNTQYF. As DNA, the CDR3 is TGTGCCAGCAGTCCCCGGACTAGCGGGAATACGCAGTATTTT.

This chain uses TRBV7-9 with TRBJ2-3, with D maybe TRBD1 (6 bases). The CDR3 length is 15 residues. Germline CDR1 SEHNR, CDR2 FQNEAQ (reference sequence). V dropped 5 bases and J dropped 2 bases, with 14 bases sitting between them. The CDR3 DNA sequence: TGTGCCAGCAGCCTCAGACAGGACCTCACAGATACGCAGTATTTT. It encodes CASSLRQDLTDTQYF.

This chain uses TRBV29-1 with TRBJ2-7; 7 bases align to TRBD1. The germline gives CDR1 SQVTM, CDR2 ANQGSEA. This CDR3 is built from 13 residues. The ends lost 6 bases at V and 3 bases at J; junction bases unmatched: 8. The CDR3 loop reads CSVVSGGYYEQYF. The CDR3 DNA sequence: TGCAGCGTCGTGTCAGGGGGATACTACGAGCAGTACTTC.

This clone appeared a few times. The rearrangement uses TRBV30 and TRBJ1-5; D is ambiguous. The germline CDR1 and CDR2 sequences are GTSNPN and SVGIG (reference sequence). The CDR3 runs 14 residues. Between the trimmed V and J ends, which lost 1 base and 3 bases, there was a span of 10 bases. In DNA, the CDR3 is TGTGCCTGGAGTGCGAAAAAGGACAATCAGCCCCAGCATTTT. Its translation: CAWSAKKDNQPQHF.

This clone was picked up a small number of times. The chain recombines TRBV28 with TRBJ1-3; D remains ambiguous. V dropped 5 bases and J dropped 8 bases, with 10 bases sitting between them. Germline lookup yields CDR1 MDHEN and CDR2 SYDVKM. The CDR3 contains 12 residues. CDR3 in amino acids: CASSPSVHTIYF. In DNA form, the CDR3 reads TGTGCCAGCAGTCCATCGGTTCACACCATATATTTT.